This TCR beta chain originates from a study of glioma-infiltrating T cells. This CDR3 has 15 amino acids. Germline V gene lookup returns CDR1 LGHNA and CDR2 YSLEER. Trimming removed 0 bases at V and 2 bases at J, with 8 bases between. Whole-study results and caveats: Very few CDR3 sequences were shared between tissue and blood.

This clonotype was counted at least ten times. Its antigen is as yet unknown. The iRepertoire nested amplicon-rescue multiplex PCR amplified TCR alpha and beta CDR3s from RNA. TCRdb re-called the multiplex PCR reads through MiXCR, storing one row per CDR3 protein. The data contain about 21,000 distinct CDR3 sequences, under 30% of them seen just once; the ten biggest clones take up roughly 13%. The sequencing input was glioma tissue, nonneoplastic brain tissue, or PBMCs (not recorded which). The genes are TRBV4-3 and TRBJ1-3; D call uncertain. This clonotype originated in a human donor with low-grade glioma or glioblastoma, undergoing nonglioma brain surgery, or in good health (not recorded which). CDR3 sequence: CASSQDRNPGNTIYF. The DNA of the CDR3 is TGCGCCAGCAGCCAAGACAGGAACCCTGGAAACACCATATATTTT.